The TCR beta chain described here comes from a study of blood T cell repertoires in COVID-19. CDR3 length equals 13 residues. Germline V CDR1 and CDR2: MDHEN, SYDVKM. The V end lost 2 bases, the J end lost 7 bases, and 9 bases lay between the germline ends. Researchers sorted participants into cohorts using their self-reported clinical history. TCRdb's copy holds only in-frame clones and misses some; the assay was immunoSEQ multiplex PCR. The repertoire consists of approximately 400,000 clones, with approximately 90% occurring once and the leading ten covering 1.2%. The source material was PBMCs or T cells enriched from blood (not recorded which). J is TRBJ1-5 and V is TRBV28, with D hard to call. This sequence was found in a woman aged 18 to 35 who had recovered from COVID-19. The CDR3 spells CASSLEVGQPQHF. The CDR3 DNA sequence: TGTGCCAGCAGTTTAGAGGTCGGGCAGCCCCAGCATTTT.